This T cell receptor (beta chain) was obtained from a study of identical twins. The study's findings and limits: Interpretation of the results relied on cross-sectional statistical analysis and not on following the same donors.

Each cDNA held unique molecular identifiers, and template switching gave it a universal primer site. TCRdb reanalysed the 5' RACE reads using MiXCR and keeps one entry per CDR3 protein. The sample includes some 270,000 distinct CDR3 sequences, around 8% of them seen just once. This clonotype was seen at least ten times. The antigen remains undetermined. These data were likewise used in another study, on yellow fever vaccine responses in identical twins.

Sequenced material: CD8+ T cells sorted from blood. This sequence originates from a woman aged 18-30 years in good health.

The CDR3 DNA is TGTGCCAGCAGTTCCAGCCGGGGACAAATCTCCTACGAGCAGTACTTC. Residues: CASSSSRGQISYEQYF. This rearrangement joins TRBV28 to TRBJ2-7, with D maybe TRBD1 (6 bases). The CDR3 runs 16 residues. The V end lost 4 bases, the J end lost 0 bases, and 16 bases lay between the germline ends. CDR1 is MDHEN, CDR2 SYDVKM, per germline.